Listed here are 31 T cell receptor beta chains from one sample, sequenced in a study of control samples from healthy donors and cancer patients (dated by TCRdb to 2018 to 2021). Receptors were amplified or captured by the immunoSEQ multiplex PCR assay. The table comes from immuneACCESS by way of TCRdb, which keeps in-frame sequences with V and J called. Part of the clones is missing from these tables; in studies checked, under half for an unresolved V gene and the rest for unknown reasons. The sample yields around 170,000 clones; around 89% were counted once. Together, the top ten hold about 1.4% of the sample. Sequencing was carried out using blood. These receptors all stem from a woman aged 50 to 60 in good health.

The chain couples TRBV18 to TRBJ1-5; possible D gene TRBD1, 6 bases. This CDR3 has 15 amino acids. Germline V gene data show CDR1 as KGHSH and CDR2 as LQKENI. With 3 bases removed from V and 0 bases from J, the gap between germline ends came to 9 bases. The CDR3 reads CASSPDSYSNQPQHF. As DNA, the CDR3 is TGTGCCAGCTCACCGGACAGCTATAGCAATCAGCCCCAGCATTTT.

V usage is TRBV29-1 and J usage is TRBJ1-2; weak D call: TRBD1 (5 bases). With 4 bases removed from V and 4 bases from J, the gap between germline ends came to 13 bases. Per the germline V gene, CDR1 is SQVTM and CDR2 is ANQGSEA. CDR3 length: 13 residues. The CDR3 DNA reads TGCAGCGTTGGAGGAGGGACCTCCTATGGCTACACCTTC. Its protein is CSVGGGTSYGYTF.

This clone was counted once. The chain uses TRBV2 and TRBJ1-3, with D unclear. The CDR3 has 14 residues. Germline V CDR1 and CDR2: SNHLY, FYNNEI. V lost 4 bases to trimming and J lost 3 bases, with 10 bases between them. CDR3 DNA sequence: TGTGCCAGCAGTGCAGGTTCGCTTGGAAACACCATATATTTT. It translates to CASSAGSLGNTIYF.

The rearrangement uses TRBV19 and TRBJ2-6; no firm D call. This CDR3 spans 16 amino acids. V lost 1 base to trimming and J lost 1 base, with 8 bases between them. The V gene's germline CDR1 is LNHDA and CDR2 SQIVND (reference sequence). This chain's CDR3 is CASSIGRISGANVLTF. Written as DNA, the CDR3 is TGTGCCAGTAGTATAGGACGGATATCTGGGGCCAACGTCCTGACTTTC. The full variable domain, its missing parts supplied by reference TRBV19 and TRBJ2-6, is DGGITQSPKYLFRKEGQNVTLSCEQNLNHDAMYWYRQDPGQGLRLIYYSQIVNDFQKGDIAEGYSVSREKKESFPLTVTSAQKNPTAFYLCASSIGRISGANVLTFGAGSRLTVL.

This chain uses TRBV24-1 with TRBJ1-2, with 9 bases matching TRBD1. From germline, CDR1 is KGHDR and CDR2 SFDVKD. The V segment lost 5 bases and the J segment 5 bases; nucleotides outside the gene matches: 2. This CDR3 has 13 residues. The CDR3 sequence is CATSGDRDYGYTF. In DNA form, the CDR3 reads TGTGCCACCAGTGGGGACAGGGATTATGGCTACACCTTC.

This clone was observed a few times. The V call is TRBV10-3, the J call TRBJ2-1; 10 bases line up with TRBD2. Germline trimming cut 10 bases from V and 5 bases from J; bases unmatched to any gene: 5. The CDR3 is 13 residues long. CDR1 is ENHRY, CDR2 SYGVKD, per germline. The CDR3 sequence is CATELAGNNEQFF. For the CDR3, the DNA is TGTGCCACCGAACTAGCGGGGAACAATGAGCAGTTCTTC.

This chain links TRBV27 with TRBJ1-2, with no clear D. The germline gives CDR1 MNHEY, CDR2 SMNVEV (reference sequence). V lost 0 bases and J 8 bases, leaving 22 bases between the germline ends. The CDR3 loop spans 17 amino acids. This CDR3 reads CASSLSGFRPGPGGYTF. CDR3 nucleotide sequence: TGTGCCAGCAGTTTATCGGGCTTTCGTCCCGGGCCGGGGGGCTACACCTTC.

The gene calls are TRBV5-1 and TRBJ2-5; 10 bases map to TRBD2. This CDR3 region has 15 residues. Germline CDR1 reads SGHRS; CDR2 reads YFSETQ. J was trimmed by 1 base and V by 4 bases; bases with no gene match: 4. CDR3 amino acids: CASSGGLAPQETQYF. CDR3 bases: TGCGCCAGCAGCGGGGGACTAGCGCCCCAAGAGACCCAGTACTTC.

The V call is TRBV28, the J call TRBJ1-1, with TRBD1 matching over 9 bases. CDR3 length: 16 residues. Unmatched junction bases numbered 8, after V lost 5 bases and J lost 1 base. The germline V gene has CDR1 MDHEN and CDR2 SYDVKM. CDR3 bases: TGTGCCAGCAGTCCTACTCTGGGACAGGGGAACACTGAAGCTTTCTTT. Encoded protein: CASSPTLGQGNTEAFF.

This clone was picked up one time. The rearrangement uses TRBV28 and TRBJ1-3, with D possibly matching TRBD1 (5 bases). The V gene lost 4 bases and the J gene lost 14 bases, with 12 bases spanning the gap. Germline lookup yields CDR1 MDHEN and CDR2 SYDVKM. There are 11 residues in the CDR3. DNA of the CDR3: TGTGCCAGCAGTTCAGGGACTGGTTTATATTTT. It translates to CASSSGTGLYF.

CDR3 DNA sequence: TGTGCCAGCAGTTACTCGATTCGGGTAAATCAGCCCCAGCATTTT. Translating gives CASSYSIRVNQPQHF. The chain uses TRBV6-2 or TRBV6-3 and TRBJ1-5; no clear D. Germline V gives CDR1 MNHEY, CDR2 SVGEGT. CDR3 length equals 15 residues. V lost 0 bases, J lost 4 bases, and 10 bases lay in between.

This chain connects TRBV28 to TRBJ2-3, with D possibly being TRBD1 or TRBD2 (5 bases each). Germline assignment: CDR1 MDHEN and CDR2 SYDVKM. With 5 bases removed from V and 1 base from J, the gap between germline ends came to 7 bases. There are 13 residues in the CDR3. CDR3 coding DNA: TGTGCCAGCAGTCGAGGGGGCACAGATACGCAGTATTTT. It codes for CASSRGGTDTQYF.

The rearrangement uses TRBV6-2 or TRBV6-3 and TRBJ1-2; 8 bases map to TRBD1. This CDR3 spans 16 amino acids. Germline values: CDR1 MNHEY, CDR2 SVGEGT. Unmatched junction bases numbered 8, after V lost 0 bases and J lost 5 bases. CDR3 DNA sequence: TGTGCCAGCAGTTACTCCCAGTTGACAGGGGCATATGGCTACACCTTC. Translated: CASSYSQLTGAYGYTF.

V and J are TRBV6-2 or TRBV6-3 and TRBJ1-5, with D possibly TRBD1 on 5 matching bases. V gave up 2 bases and J gave up 5 bases, with 7 bases separating them. CDR1 and CDR2 from the germline V gene are MNHEY and SVGEGT. CDR3 length equals 13 residues. The CDR3 DNA reads TGTGCCAGCAGTTACGCGGGGCATCAGCCCCAGCATTTT. It translates to CASSYAGHQPQHF.

The chain employs TRBV7-2 and TRBJ1-2, with 7 bases lining up with TRBD1. Germline-derived CDR1 and CDR2 are SGHTA and FQGNSA. V gave up 3 bases and J gave up 4 bases; unmatched junction bases: 2. The CDR3 consists of 13 residues. CDR3 coding DNA: TGTGCCAGCAGCTTCCCAGGGGGCTATGGCTACACCTTC. Translation: CASSFPGGYGYTF.

Regarding this clone: Relative to the germline gene, one junction end is altered; a read error may explain this. J is TRBJ1-2 and V is TRBV19; tentative D call: TRBD1 (5 bases). Germline loops: CDR1 LNHDA, CDR2 SQIVND (reference sequence). The CDR3 length is 13 residues. CDR3 protein: CASSIDRVYGYTF. CDR3 nucleotide sequence: TGTGCCAGTAGCATAGACAGAGTCTATGGCTACACCTTC.

The genes are TRBV18 and TRBJ2-1; possibly TRBD2 for D (5 bases). Germline V lookup: CDR1 KGHSH, CDR2 LQKENI. The V end was cut by 7 bases, the J end by 1 base, with 11 bases between. The CDR3 contains 14 residues. The CDR3 reads CASCLERSYNEQFF. The DNA for the CDR3 is TGTGCCAGCTGCCTTGAGCGGTCCTACAATGAGCAGTTCTTC.

The genes are TRBV4-1 and TRBJ1-1; possible D gene TRBD1, 6 bases. This CDR3 has 15 residues. Germline CDR1 reads MGHRA; CDR2 reads YSYEKL. The V and J ends lost 3 bases and 7 bases respectively, with 18 bases between them. The CDR3 protein is CASSQIGGPQSEAFF. DNA for the CDR3: TGCGCCAGCAGCCAGATAGGGGGGCCACAGAGTGAAGCTTTCTTT.

This clone was counted only a few times. The chain has TRBV13 and TRBJ2-2; 9 bases match TRBD2. V shed 5 bases, J shed 5 bases, and the junction held 12 bases outside the gene matches. CDR1 is PRHDT and CDR2 is FYEKMQ in the germline V gene (reference sequence). The CDR3 sequence is 17 residues long. CDR3 in amino acids: CASSRLLAGVGTGELFF. CDR3 DNA sequence: TGTGCCAGCAGCCGACTATTAGCGGGAGTAGGAACCGGGGAGCTGTTTTTT.

This clone came up a few times. The rearrangement links TRBV4-1 to TRBJ2-4, with 10 bases matching TRBD1. The ends lost 1 base at V and 7 bases at J; junction bases unmatched: 10. Germline V lookup: CDR1 MGHRA, CDR2 YSYEKL. CDR3 length: 17 amino acids. CDR3 coding DNA: TGCGCCAGCAGCCAAGGGCCGGGACAGGGGTTTTCGAACATTCAGTACTTC. Residues: CASSQGPGQGFSNIQYF.

This chain connects TRBV19 to TRBJ1-2; D is unresolved. This CDR3 is 15 amino acids long. V lost 4 bases and J 3 bases, leaving 15 bases between the germline ends. The V gene's germline CDR1 is LNHDA and CDR2 SQIVND (reference sequence). Here the CDR3 DNA reads TGTGCCAGTAGTACCGGCCTTTTGTGGGACTATGGCTACACCTTC. It specifies CASSTGLLWDYGYTF.

The chain is built from TRBV6-5 and TRBJ2-5; D assignment may be TRBD1 or TRBD2 (5 bases each). The CDR3 sequence is 13 residues long. Trimming pared 6 bases from V and 3 bases from J, leaving 11 bases between. The V gene's germline CDR1 is MNHEY and CDR2 SVGAGI. CDR3 sequence reads: CASRRGGEETQYF. In DNA, the CDR3 is TGTGCCAGCAGGAGGGGTGGGGAAGAGACCCAGTACTTC.

The rearrangement links TRBV5-5 to TRBJ1-5; no definite D call. The CDR3 covers 14 residues. Trimming pared 0 bases from V and 5 bases from J, leaving 9 bases between. Germline CDR1 SGHKS, CDR2 YYEKEE (reference sequence). CDR3 in DNA: TGTGCCAGCAGCTTGGCCGGGAGGGATCAGCCCCAGCATTTT. The encoded protein is CASSLAGRDQPQHF.

The J gene is TRBJ2-3, the V gene TRBV5-1; 13 positions agree with TRBD2. J gave up 7 bases and V 5 bases, and 7 bases lay outside the gene matches. The CDR3 has 15 amino acids. Looked up from germline, CDR1 is SGHRS and CDR2 is YFSETQ. The CDR3 DNA reads TGCGCCAGCAGATGGACTAGCGGGAGCAAAAATACGCAGTATTTT. Protein: CASRWTSGSKNTQYF.

The J gene is TRBJ2-2, the V gene TRBV27; tentative D call: TRBD2 (6 bases). This CDR3 region has 17 residues. Germline V gene sequence: CDR1 MNHEY, CDR2 SMNVEV (reference sequence). The V gene lost 4 bases and the J gene lost 1 base, with 16 bases spanning the gap. CDR3 sequence (DNA): TGTGCCAGCAGTTCGTCGGGGATAGCGGTGAACACCGGGGAGCTGTTTTTT. It specifies CASSSSGIAVNTGELFF.

The chain couples TRBV15 to TRBJ2-2, with 12 positions matching TRBD2. J lost 7 bases, V lost 3 bases, and 12 bases had no gene match. This CDR3 contains 18 residues. CDR1 and CDR2 from the germline V gene are LNHNV and YYDKDF (reference sequence). CDR3 amino acids: CATSSHSSGRARGGELFF. The CDR3 nucleotides read TGTGCCACCAGCAGTCATTCTAGCGGGAGGGCCCGAGGCGGGGAGCTGTTTTTT.

Concerning this clone itself: The sample has other DNA sequences that encode this CDR3 too. V gene TRBV14 combines with J gene TRBJ1-1, with 8 positions matching TRBD1. Germline CDR1 and CDR2: SGHDN and FVKESK. V lost 0 bases to trimming and J lost 11 bases; unmatched junction nucleotides: 14. The CDR3 has 16 residues. The CDR3: CASSQDRIGQGAHAFF. As DNA, the CDR3 is TGTGCCAGCAGCCAAGACAGAATAGGGCAGGGGGCGCATGCTTTCTTT.

This clone was found once. V is TRBV2 and J is TRBJ1-1, with D tentatively TRBD1 (5 bases). CDR1 and CDR2 from the germline V gene are SNHLY and FYNNEI. The CDR3 sequence is 15 residues long. Between the trimmed V and J ends, which lost 1 base and 4 bases, there was a span of 13 bases. This CDR3 reads CASSEEGRGVTEAFF. CDR3 DNA sequence: TGTGCCAGCAGTGAAGAAGGGCGGGGGGTCACTGAAGCTTTCTTT.

The chain recombines TRBV7-9 with TRBJ1-1, with D unclear. V was cut by 0 bases and J by 0 bases, with 8 bases left in between. Looked up from germline, CDR1 is SEHNR and CDR2 is FQNEAQ (reference sequence). The CDR3 length is 15 residues. CDR3 in amino acids: CASSLAGDMNTEAFF. CDR3 bases: TGTGCCAGCAGCTTAGCGGGAGACATGAACACTGAAGCTTTCTTT. Using reference TRBV7-9 and TRBJ1-1 for the parts outside the CDR3, the full variable domain is DTGVSQNPRHKITKRGQNVTFRCDPISEHNRLYWYRQTLGQGPEFLTYFQNEAQLEKSRLLSDRFSAERPKGSFSTLEIQRTEQGDSAMYLCASSLAGDMNTEAFFGQGTRLTVV.

The chain combines TRBV5-4 with TRBJ2-7, with D possibly being TRBD1 or TRBD2 (5 bases each). The germline V and J ends were trimmed by 2 bases and 5 bases, with 11 bases remaining between them. Looked up from germline, CDR1 is SGHNT and CDR2 is YYREEE (reference sequence). There are 13 residues in the CDR3. CDR3 in DNA: TGTGCCAGCAGCTTCGGGATGGGGGACGAGCAGTACTTC. Its protein product is CASSFGMGDEQYF.

This chain links TRBV13 with TRBJ2-7; 9 bases agree with TRBD1. CDR1 PRHDT and CDR2 FYEKMQ come from the germline V gene (reference sequence). J gave up 6 bases and V 2 bases, and 5 bases lay outside the gene matches. The CDR3 sequence is 14 residues long. The CDR3 sequence is CASSLKGQGSEQYF. The CDR3, as DNA: TGTGCCAGCAGCTTAAAAGGACAGGGGAGCGAGCAGTACTTC.